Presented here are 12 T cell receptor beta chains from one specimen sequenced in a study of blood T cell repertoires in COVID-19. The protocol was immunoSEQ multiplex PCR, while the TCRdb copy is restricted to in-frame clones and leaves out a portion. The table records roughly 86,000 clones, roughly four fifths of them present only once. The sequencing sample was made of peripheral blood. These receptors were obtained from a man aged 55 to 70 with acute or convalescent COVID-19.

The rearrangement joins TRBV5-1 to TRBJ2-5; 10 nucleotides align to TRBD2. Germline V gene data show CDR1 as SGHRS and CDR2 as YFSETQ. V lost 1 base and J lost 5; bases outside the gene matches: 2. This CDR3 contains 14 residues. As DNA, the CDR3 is TGCGCCAGCAGCTTGAATAGCGGGGGGGAGACCCAGTACTTC. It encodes CASSLNSGGETQYF. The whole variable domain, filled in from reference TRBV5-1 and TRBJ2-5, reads KAGVTQTPRYLIKTRGQQVTLSCSPISGHRSVSWYQQTPGQGLQFLFEYFSETQRNKGNFPGRFSGRQFSNSRSEMNVSTLELGDSALYLCASSLNSGGETQYFGPGTRLLVL.

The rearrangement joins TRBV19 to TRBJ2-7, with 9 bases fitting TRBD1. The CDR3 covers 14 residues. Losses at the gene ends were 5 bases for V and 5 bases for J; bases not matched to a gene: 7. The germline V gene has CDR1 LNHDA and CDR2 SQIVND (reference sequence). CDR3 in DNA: TGTGCCAGTAGTGCGGGACAGGGAGTCAACGAGCAGTACTTC. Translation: CASSAGQGVNEQYF.

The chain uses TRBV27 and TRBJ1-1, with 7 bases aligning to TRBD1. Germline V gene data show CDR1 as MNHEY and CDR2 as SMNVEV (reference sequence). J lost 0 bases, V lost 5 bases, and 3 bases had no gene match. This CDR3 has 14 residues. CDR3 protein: CASSARGLNTEAFF. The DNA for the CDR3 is TGTGCCAGCAGTGCCAGGGGGTTGAACACTGAAGCTTTCTTT.

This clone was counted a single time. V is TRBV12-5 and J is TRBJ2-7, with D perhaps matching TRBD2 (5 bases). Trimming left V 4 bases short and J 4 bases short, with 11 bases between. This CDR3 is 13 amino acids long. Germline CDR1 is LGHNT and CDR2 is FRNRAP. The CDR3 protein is CASGSPGNYEQYF. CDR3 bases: TGTGCTAGTGGTTCCCCGGGGAATTACGAGCAGTACTTC.

The CDR3 protein is CSVRLGASYEQYF. The CDR3 coding sequence is TGCAGCGTCAGGTTAGGGGCGAGCTACGAGCAGTACTTC. The chain couples TRBV29-1 to TRBJ2-7; D may be TRBD1 (5 bases). Trimming took 6 bases from V and 3 from J, leaving 15 bases between them. The CDR3 consists of 13 residues. Germline V gives CDR1 SQVTM, CDR2 ANQGSEA.

This CDR3 is CASSLGQSPDSNQPQHF. DNA for the CDR3: TGTGCCAGCAGCTTAGGACAGTCGCCTGATAGCAATCAGCCCCAGCATTTT. V usage is TRBV12-1 and J usage is TRBJ1-5; TRBD1 is the table's D call, not checked against the DNA. TRBV12-1 is an annotated pseudogene. CDR3 length: 17 amino acids.

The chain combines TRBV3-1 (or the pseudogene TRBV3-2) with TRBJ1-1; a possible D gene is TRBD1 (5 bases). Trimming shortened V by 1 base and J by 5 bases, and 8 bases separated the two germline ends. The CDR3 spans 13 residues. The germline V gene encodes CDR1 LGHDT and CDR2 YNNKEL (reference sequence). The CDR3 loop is CASSQVGGTEAFF. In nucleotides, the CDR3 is TGTGCCAGCAGCCAAGTGGGGGGAACTGAAGCTTTCTTT.

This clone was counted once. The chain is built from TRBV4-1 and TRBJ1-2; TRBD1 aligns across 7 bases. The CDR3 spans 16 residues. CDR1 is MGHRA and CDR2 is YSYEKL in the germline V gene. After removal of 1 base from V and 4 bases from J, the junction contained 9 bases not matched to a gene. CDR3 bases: TGCGCCAGCAGCCAAGTTCCAGGGGGAGCGGGCTATGGCTACACCTTC. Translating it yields CASSQVPGGAGYGYTF.

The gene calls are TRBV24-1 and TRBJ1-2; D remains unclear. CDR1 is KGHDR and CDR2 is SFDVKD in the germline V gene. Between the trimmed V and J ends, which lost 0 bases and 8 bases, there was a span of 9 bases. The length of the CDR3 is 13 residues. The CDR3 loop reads CATSDLGLRGYTF. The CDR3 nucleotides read TGTGCCACCAGTGATTTGGGGCTCCGGGGCTACACCTTC.

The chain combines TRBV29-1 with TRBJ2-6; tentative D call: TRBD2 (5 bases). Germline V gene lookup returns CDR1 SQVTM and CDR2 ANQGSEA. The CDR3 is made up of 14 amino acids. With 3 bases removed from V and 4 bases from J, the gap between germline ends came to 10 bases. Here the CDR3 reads CSVDEGTGANVLTF. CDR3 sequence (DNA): TGCAGCGTTGATGAGGGCACGGGGGCCAACGTCCTGACTTTC. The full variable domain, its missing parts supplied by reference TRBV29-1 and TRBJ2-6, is SAVISQKPSRDICQRGTSLTIQCQVDSQVTMMFWYRQQPGQSLTLIATANQGSEATYESGFVIDKFPISRPNLTFSTLTVSNMSPEDSSIYLCSVDEGTGANVLTFGAGSRLTVL.

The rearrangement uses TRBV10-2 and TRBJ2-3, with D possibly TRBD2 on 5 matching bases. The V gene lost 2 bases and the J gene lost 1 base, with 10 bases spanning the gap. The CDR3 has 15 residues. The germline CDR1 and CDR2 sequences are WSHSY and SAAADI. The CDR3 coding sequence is TGCGCCAGCAGTGAGCCCGGGGAAGGCACAGATACGCAGTATTTT. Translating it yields CASSEPGEGTDTQYF.

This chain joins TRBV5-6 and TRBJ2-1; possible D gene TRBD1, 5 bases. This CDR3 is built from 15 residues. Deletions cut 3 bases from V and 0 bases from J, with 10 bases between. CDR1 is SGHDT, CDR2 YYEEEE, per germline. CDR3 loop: CASSSQAGSYNEQFF. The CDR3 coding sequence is TGTGCCAGCAGCTCACAGGCCGGCTCCTACAATGAGCAGTTCTTC.